The rows below give T cell receptor beta chains drawn from one sample of a study of type 1 regulatory T cells. What these receptors recognize is not known. TCRdb passed the reads through MiXCR, listing each CDR3 protein once. The profile shows 40,000 to 50,000 distinct CDR3 sequences, 12% of them singletons. Sequencing was done on a sample of cultured non-Tr1 T cells, either the whole culture or a sorted T cell fraction (not recorded which). All receptors come from a human donor in good health. The CDR3 runs from the conserved cysteine through the conserved F or W. D genes are given only for firm matches. Not all rows give a size; the values are once, few, many and, for expanded clones, a class.

TRBJ1-1,.,.,TRBV5-1,CASSFNSVDTEAFF,TGCGCCAGCAGCTTCAACTCCGTCGACACTGAAGCTTTCTTT
TRBJ2-7,few,TRBD2,TRBV5-1,CASSGGGYEQYF,TGCGCCAGCAGCGGCGGGGGCTACGAGCAGTACTTC
TRBJ1-1,.,.,TRBV19,CASAPGVGTEAFF,TGTGCCAGTGCCCCTGGGGTGGGGACTGAAGCTTTCTTT
TRBJ2-1,few,TRBD1,TRBV7-3,CASSFSGTGVRNEQFF,TGTGCCAGCAGCTTCTCCGGGACAGGGGTCAGAAATGAGCAGTTCTTC
TRBJ2-5,many,.,TRBV25-1,CASRSSGQETQYF,TGTGCCAGCAGATCAAGCGGGCAAGAGACCCAGTACTTC
TRBJ2-3,few,TRBD2,TRBV5-4,CASSAPSGSADTQYF,TGTGCCAGCAGCGCCCCTAGCGGGAGCGCAGATACGCAGTATTTT
TRBJ2-1,few,.,TRBV5-1,CASTFRVDPYNEQFF,TGCGCCAGCACCTTCCGGGTAGACCCCTACAATGAGCAGTTCTTC
TRBJ2-2,many,TRBD2,TRBV12-3/TRBV12-4,CASSSPVGGPAGELFF,TGTGCCAGCAGTTCCCCGGTGGGAGGGCCGGCCGGGGAGCTGTTTTTT
TRBJ2-1,many,TRBD2,TRBV5-6,CASSLGTSGWISSNEQFF,TGTGCCAGCAGCTTAGGGACTAGCGGGTGGATTTCGTCCAATGAGCAGTTCTTC
TRBJ1-4,.,.,TRBV12-3/TRBV12-4,CASTFYVGPAVEKLFF,TGTGCCAGCACCTTTTACGTAGGGCCGGCTGTAGAAAAACTGTTTTTT
TRBJ1-4,.,.,TRBV20-1,CSARPLADPFEKLFF,TGCAGTGCTAGACCCCTGGCAGACCCCTTTGAAAAACTGTTTTTT
TRBJ1-2,few,TRBD1,TRBV4-2,CASSQDRGSNGYTF,TGTGCCAGCAGCCAGGACAGGGGGAGTAATGGCTACACCTTC
TRBJ2-1,many,TRBD1,TRBV20-1,CSAGTGQGWGEQFF,TGCAGTGCTGGTACTGGACAGGGATGGGGTGAGCAGTTCTTC
TRBJ2-7,many,.,TRBV29-1,CSVGWSRSPYEQYF,TGCAGCGTGGGGTGGAGTAGGTCTCCCTACGAGCAGTACTTC
TRBJ2-1,.,TRBD2,TRBV4-3,CASSQDAREGEQFF,TGCGCCAGCAGCCAAGATGCGCGGGAGGGCGAGCAGTTCTTC
TRBJ2-2,many,TRBD2,TRBV7-6,CASSLAGRGDTGELFF,TGTGCCAGCAGCTTAGCGGGGAGGGGCGACACCGGGGAGCTGTTTTTT
TRBJ1-2,many,.,TRBV12-3/TRBV12-4,CASSPGQNYGYTF,TGTGCCAGCAGTCCGGGACAAAATTATGGCTACACCTTC
TRBJ2-5,.,TRBD2,TRBV6-5,CASSSLAAGETETQYF,TGTGCCAGCAGTTCCCTGGCCGCGGGGGAGACAGAGACCCAGTACTTC
TRBJ2-1,.,.,TRBV20-1,CSARDYGGEGLNEQFF,TGCAGTGCTAGAGATTATGGGGGTGAGGGGTTAAATGAGCAGTTCTTC
TRBJ2-3,few,TRBD2,TRBV5-1,CASSLVGGTSGRTTDTQYF,TGCGCCAGCAGCTTGGTTGGGGGAACTAGCGGCAGGACGACAGATACGCAGTATTTT
TRBJ1-1,many,.,TRBV29-1,CSVVGTGSYTEAFF,TGCAGCGTTGTTGGGACGGGGAGTTACACTGAAGCTTTCTTT
TRBJ2-7,few,.,TRBV15,CATSRDGASLGEQYF,TGTGCCACCAGCAGAGATGGGGCTAGCTTGGGCGAGCAGTACTTC
TRBJ2-4,few,.,TRBV20-1,CSIQASLAKNIQYF,TGCAGTATCCAGGCGTCCCTAGCCAAAAACATTCAGTACTTC
TRBJ2-7,few,.,TRBV15,CATSRAARYEQYF,TGTGCCACCAGCAGAGCCGCGCGGTACGAGCAGTACTTC
TRBJ1-5,few,.,TRBV18,CASSPPSGTVHQPQHF,TGTGCCAGCTCACCACCGTCCGGGACGGTACATCAGCCCCAGCATTTT
TRBJ2-2,few,.,TRBV20-1,CSARGRDYTGELFF,TGCAGTGCTAGAGGCCGGGATTACACCGGGGAGCTGTTTTTT
TRBJ1-1,.,.,TRBV20-1,CSARHGNTEAFF,TGCAGTGCCCGCCACGGGAACACTGAAGCTTTCTTT
TRBJ2-3,few,.,TRBV5-1,CASSSYPTGTDTQYF,TGCGCCAGCAGCTCCTACCCGACTGGCACAGATACGCAGTATTTT
TRBJ2-7,many,TRBD1,TRBV6-2/TRBV6-3,CATYLQGAYEQYF,TGTGCCACCTACTTGCAGGGGGCCTACGAGCAGTACTTC
TRBJ2-1,many,.,TRBV6-2/TRBV6-3,CASSTNNEQFF,TGTGCCAGCAGTACCAACAATGAGCAGTTCTTC
TRBJ1-4,.,.,TRBV12-3/TRBV12-4,CASSYTATNEKLFF,TGTGCCAGCAGCTACACAGCAACTAATGAAAAACTGTTTTTT
TRBJ2-5,.,.,TRBV7-9,CASSPGGQETQYF,TGTGCCAGCAGCCCTGGGGGCCAAGAGACCCAGTACTTC
TRBJ2-7,many,TRBD2,TRBV13,CASTPGAGGSHEQYF,TGTGCCAGCACCCCCGGCGCGGGAGGGTCCCACGAGCAGTACTTC
TRBJ1-1,.,.,TRBV7-3,CASSPNGQNTEAFF,TGTGCCAGCAGCCCAAACGGACAGAACACTGAAGCTTTCTTT
TRBJ2-4,.,.,TRBV30,CAWSTTPSKNIQYF,TGTGCCTGGAGTACCACACCCTCCAAAAACATTCAGTACTTC
TRBJ1-6,.,.,TRBV20-1,CSALEWAGISPLHF,TGCAGTGCTCTGGAATGGGCCGGGATTTCACCCCTCCACTTT
TRBJ2-1,many,TRBD2,TRBV24-1,CATSDAGGVGDEQFF,TGTGCCACCAGTGACGCGGGAGGGGTTGGGGATGAGCAGTTCTTC
TRBJ1-3,few,.,TRBV7-2,CASSGRGSSGNTIYF,TGTGCCAGCAGCGGCCGCGGGTCTTCTGGAAACACCATATATTTT
TRBJ2-7,many,TRBD2,TRBV7-6,CASSLDTSVAYEQYF,TGTGCCAGCAGCTTAGATACTAGCGTAGCCTACGAGCAGTACTTC
TRBJ1-2,.,.,TRBV5-1,CASSFGSGSARGGYTF,TGCGCCAGCAGCTTCGGTTCAGGATCTGCTCGTGGTGGCTACACCTTC
TRBJ1-1,many,.,TRBV7-9,CASSPGRITEAFF,TGTGCCAGCAGCCCGGGGCGGATCACTGAAGCTTTCTTT